This entry describes one T cell receptor beta chain. No antigen is known for it. This sample's treatment: approximately 10-day PBMC culture with coronavirus spike peptide pools or control peptides (ViraFEST assay). Germline V lookup: CDR1 MGHRA, CDR2 YSYEKL. Losses at the gene ends were 0 bases for V and 8 bases for J; bases not matched to a gene: 12. The CDR3 sequence is 17 residues long. Once obtained from cultured CD4+ T cells, the DNA was sequenced using the Oncomine TCR Beta short-read assay. Genomic DNA from cultured CD4+ T cells was extracted. TCRdb fed the PCR reads into MiXCR, producing one record per CDR3 protein. The sample lists around 16,000 distinct CDR3 sequences; 73% were seen once. The data belong to a study of vaccination and CD4 T cells after COVID-19. Study outcomes and limitations: Only relatively few convalescent patients were studied, and early post-infection timepoints were not analyzed.

The genes are TRBV4-1 and TRBJ2-5, with 10 nucleotides matching TRBD2. Sequencing was performed on CD4+ T cells from blood, cultured in vitro. The source of this sequence is a human donor who had recovered from COVID-19. CDR3: CASSQDRESSGGSTQYF. CDR3 nucleotides: TGCGCCAGCAGCCAAGATAGAGAATCTAGCGGGGGATCCACCCAGTACTTC.